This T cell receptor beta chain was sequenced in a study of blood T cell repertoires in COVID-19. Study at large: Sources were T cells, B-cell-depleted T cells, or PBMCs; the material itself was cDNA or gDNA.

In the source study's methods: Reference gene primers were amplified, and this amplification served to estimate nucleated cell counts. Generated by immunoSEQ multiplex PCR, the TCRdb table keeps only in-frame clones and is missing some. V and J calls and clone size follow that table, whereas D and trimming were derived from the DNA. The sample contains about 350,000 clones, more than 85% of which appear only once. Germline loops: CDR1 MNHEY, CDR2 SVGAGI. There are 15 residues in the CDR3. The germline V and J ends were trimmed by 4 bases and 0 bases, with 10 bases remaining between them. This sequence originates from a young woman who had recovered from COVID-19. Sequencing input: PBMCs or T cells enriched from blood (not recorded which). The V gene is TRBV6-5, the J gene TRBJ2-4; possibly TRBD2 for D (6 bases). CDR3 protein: CASSLSGGAKNIQYF. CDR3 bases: TGTGCCAGCAGTTTATCCGGGGGAGCCAAAAACATTCAGTACTTC.